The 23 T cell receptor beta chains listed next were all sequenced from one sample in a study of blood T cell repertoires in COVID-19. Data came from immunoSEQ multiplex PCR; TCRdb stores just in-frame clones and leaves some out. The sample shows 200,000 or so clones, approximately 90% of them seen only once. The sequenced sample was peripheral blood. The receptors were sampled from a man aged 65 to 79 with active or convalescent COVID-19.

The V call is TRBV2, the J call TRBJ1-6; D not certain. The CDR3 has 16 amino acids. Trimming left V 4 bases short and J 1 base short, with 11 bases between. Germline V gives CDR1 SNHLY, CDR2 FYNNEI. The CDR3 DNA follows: TGTGCCAGCAGTGGTGCGGGGAGGTCCTATAATTCACCCCTCCACTTT. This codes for CASSGAGRSYNSPLHF.

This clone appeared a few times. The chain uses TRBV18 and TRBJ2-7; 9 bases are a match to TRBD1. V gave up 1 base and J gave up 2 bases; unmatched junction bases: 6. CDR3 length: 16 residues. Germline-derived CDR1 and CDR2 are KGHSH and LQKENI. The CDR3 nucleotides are TGTGCCAGCTCACCACGCCGGGACAGGGCGGCCTACGAGCAGTACTTC. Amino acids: CASSPRRDRAAYEQYF.

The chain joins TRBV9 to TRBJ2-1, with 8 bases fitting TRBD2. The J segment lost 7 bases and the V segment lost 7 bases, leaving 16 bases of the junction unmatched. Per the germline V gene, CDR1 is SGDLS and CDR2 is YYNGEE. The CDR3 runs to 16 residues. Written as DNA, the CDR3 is TGTGCCAGCTCCTTGCGGAGCGGGGGCCTACGGAATGAGCAGTTCTTC. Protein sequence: CASSLRSGGLRNEQFF.

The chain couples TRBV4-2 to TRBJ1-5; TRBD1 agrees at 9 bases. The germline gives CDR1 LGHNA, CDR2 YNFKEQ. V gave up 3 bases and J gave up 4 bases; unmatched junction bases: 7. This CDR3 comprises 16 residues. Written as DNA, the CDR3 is TGTGCCAGCAGCCACGGACAGGGGACAAGAAATCAGCCCCAGCATTTT. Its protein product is CASSHGQGTRNQPQHF.

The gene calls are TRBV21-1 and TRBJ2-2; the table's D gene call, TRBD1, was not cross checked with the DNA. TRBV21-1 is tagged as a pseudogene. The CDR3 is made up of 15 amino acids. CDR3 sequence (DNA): TGTGCCAGCAGCAAAGCGACAGGGGGAACCGGGGAGCTGTTTTTT. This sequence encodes CASSKATGGTGELFF.

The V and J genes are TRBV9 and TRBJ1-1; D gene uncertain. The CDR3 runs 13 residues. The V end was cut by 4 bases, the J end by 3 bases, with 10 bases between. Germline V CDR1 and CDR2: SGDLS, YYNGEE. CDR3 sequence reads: CASSPLPHTEAFF. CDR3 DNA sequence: TGTGCCAGCAGCCCCCTCCCCCACACTGAAGCTTTCTTT. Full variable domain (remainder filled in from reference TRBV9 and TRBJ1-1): DSGVTQTPKHLITATGQRVTLRCSPRSGDLSVYWYQQSLDQGLQFLIQYYNGEERAKGNILERFSAQQFPDLHSELNLSSLELGDSALYFCASSPLPHTEAFFGQGTRLTVV.

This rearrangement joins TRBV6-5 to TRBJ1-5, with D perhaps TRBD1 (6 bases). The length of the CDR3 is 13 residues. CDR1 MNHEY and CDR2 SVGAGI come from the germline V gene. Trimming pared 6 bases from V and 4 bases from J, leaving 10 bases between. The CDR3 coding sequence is TGTGCCAGCAGCAGGGGAACTAATCAGCCCCAGCATTTT. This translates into CASSRGTNQPQHF.

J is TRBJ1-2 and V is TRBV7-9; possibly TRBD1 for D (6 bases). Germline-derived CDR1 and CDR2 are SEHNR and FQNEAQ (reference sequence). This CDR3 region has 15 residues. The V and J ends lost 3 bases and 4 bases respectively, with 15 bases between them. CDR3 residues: CASSLQGGHGYGYTF. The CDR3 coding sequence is TGTGCCAGCAGCTTGCAAGGGGGACATGGCTATGGCTACACCTTC.

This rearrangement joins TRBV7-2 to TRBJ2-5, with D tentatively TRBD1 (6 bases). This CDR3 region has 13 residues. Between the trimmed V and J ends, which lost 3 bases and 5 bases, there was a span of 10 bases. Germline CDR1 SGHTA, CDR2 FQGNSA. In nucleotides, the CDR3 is TGTGCCAGCAGCTTTACCAGGGGCGAGACCCAGTACTTC. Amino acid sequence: CASSFTRGETQYF.

The CDR3 nucleotides read TGTGCCAGTAGGACAGGGGGGTCCGGGGAGCTGTTTTTT. As protein: CASRTGGSGELFF. The chain recombines TRBV19 with TRBJ2-2, with 9 bases that match TRBD1. The germline V gene has CDR1 LNHDA and CDR2 SQIVND (reference sequence). Trimming took 6 bases from V and 6 from J; bases not matched to a gene: 2. This CDR3 region has 13 residues.

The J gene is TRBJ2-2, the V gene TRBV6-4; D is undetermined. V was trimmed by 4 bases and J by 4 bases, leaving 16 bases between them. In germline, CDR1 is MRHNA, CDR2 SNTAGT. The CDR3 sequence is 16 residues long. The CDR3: CASSARALRSTGELFF. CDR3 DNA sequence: TGTGCCAGCAGTGCACGAGCCTTGAGGAGCACCGGGGAGCTGTTTTTT.

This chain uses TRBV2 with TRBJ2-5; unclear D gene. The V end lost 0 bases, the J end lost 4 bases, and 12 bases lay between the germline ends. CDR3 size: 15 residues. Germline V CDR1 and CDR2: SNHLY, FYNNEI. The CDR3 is CASSEALGSGETQYF. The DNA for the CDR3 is TGTGCCAGCAGTGAAGCGCTTGGGTCGGGAGAGACCCAGTACTTC. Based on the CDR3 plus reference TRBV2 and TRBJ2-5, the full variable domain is EPEVTQTPSHQVTQMGQEVILRCVPISNHLYFYWYRQILGQKVEFLVSFYNNEISEKSEIFDDQFSVERPDGSNFTLKIRSTKLEDSAMYFCASSEALGSGETQYFGPGTRLLVL.

The DNA for the CDR3 is TGTGCCAGCAGTTTAGGTAGCGGGATCGGCAATGAGCAGTTCTTC. Residues: CASSLGSGIGNEQFF. The chain uses TRBV27 and TRBJ2-1; 8 nucleotides agree with TRBD2. The V and J ends lost 2 bases and 6 bases, in that order; junction bases with no gene match: 6. Germline lookup yields CDR1 MNHEY and CDR2 SMNVEV (reference sequence). The CDR3 is 15 amino acids.

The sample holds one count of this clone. CDR3 coding DNA: TGTGCCAGCAGCCCGGGCGGGGCAATAGGCGAGACCCAGTACTTC. Its protein product is CASSPGGAIGETQYF. The chain uses TRBV7-9 and TRBJ2-5, with a possible D match to TRBD2 (6 bases). Germline loops: CDR1 SEHNR, CDR2 FQNEAQ (reference sequence). The CDR3 has 15 residues. V was pared by 5 bases and J by 5 bases, with 18 bases between.

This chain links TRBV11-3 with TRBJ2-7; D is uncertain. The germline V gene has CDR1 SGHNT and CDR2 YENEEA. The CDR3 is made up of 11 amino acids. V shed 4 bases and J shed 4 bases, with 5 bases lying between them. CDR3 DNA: TGTGCCAGCAGCTCCCTATACGAGCAGTACTTC. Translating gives CASSSLYEQYF. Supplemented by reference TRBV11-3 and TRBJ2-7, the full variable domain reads EAGVVQSPRYKIIEKKQPVAFWCNPISGHNTLYWYLQNLGQGPELLIRYENEEAVDDSQLPKDRFSAERLKGVDSTLKIQPAELGDSAVYLCASSSLYEQYFGPGTRLTVT.

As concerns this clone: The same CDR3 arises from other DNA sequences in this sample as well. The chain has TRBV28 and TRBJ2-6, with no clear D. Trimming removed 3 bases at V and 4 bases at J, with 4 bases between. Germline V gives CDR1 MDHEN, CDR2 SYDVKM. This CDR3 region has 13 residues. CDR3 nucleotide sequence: TGTGCCAGCAGTTTCTCCGGGGCCAACGTCCTGACTTTC. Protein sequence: CASSFSGANVLTF.

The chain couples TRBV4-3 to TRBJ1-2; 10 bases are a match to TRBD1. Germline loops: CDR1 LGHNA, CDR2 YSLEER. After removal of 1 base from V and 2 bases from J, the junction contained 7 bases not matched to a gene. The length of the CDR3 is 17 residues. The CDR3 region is CASSQVPSDRGNYGYTF. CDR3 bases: TGCGCCAGCAGCCAAGTACCTTCGGACAGGGGGAACTATGGCTACACCTTC.

The CDR3 sequence is CASSKVQREFTYGYTF. The CDR3 coding sequence is TGTGCCAGCAGCAAGGTCCAGAGGGAATTCACCTATGGCTACACCTTC. The chain couples TRBV21-1 to TRBJ1-2. TRBV21-1 is a pseudogene segment. This CDR3 comprises 16 residues.

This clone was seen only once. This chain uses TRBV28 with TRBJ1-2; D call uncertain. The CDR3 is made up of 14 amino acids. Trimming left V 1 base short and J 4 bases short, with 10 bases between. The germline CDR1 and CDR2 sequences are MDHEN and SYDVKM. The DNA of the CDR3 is TGTGCCAGCAGTTTATACGGGTTGACCTATGGCTACACCTTC. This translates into CASSLYGLTYGYTF.

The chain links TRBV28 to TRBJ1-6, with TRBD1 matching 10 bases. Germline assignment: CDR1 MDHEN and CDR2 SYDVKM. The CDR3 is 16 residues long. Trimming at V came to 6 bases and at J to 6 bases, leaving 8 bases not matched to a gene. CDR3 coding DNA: TGTGCCAGCAGACTAAGACAGGGGGCGAGTAATTCACCCCTCCACTTT. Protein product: CASRLRQGASNSPLHF. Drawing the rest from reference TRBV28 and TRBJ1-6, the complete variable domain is DVKVTQSSRYLVKRTGEKVFLECVQDMDHENMFWYRQDPGLGLRLIYFSYDVKMKEKGDIPEGYSVSREKKERFSLILESASTNQTSMYLCASRLRQGASNSPLHFGNGTRLTVT.

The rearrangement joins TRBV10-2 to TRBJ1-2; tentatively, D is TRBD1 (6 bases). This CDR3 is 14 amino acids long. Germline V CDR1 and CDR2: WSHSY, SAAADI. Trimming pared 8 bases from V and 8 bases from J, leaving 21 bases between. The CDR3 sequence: CASGQLGGFGGYTF. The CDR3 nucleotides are TGCGCCAGCGGACAGCTCGGGGGGTTCGGGGGCTACACCTTC.

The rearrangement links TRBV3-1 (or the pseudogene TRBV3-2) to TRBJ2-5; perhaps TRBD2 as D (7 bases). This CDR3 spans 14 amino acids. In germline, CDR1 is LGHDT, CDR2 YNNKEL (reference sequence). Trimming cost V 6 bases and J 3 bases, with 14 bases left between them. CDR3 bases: TGTGCCAGCAGGGCACAGGGAGGGGAAGAGACCCAGTACTTC. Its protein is CASRAQGGEETQYF.

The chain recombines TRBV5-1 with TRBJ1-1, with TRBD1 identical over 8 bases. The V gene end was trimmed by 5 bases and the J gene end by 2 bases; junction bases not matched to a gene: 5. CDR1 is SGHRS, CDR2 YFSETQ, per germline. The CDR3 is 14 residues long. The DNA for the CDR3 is TGCGCCAGCAGTATGACAGGGGAAAACACTGAAGCTTTCTTT. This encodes CASSMTGENTEAFF.